These 5 T cell receptor beta chains came from one sample sequenced in a study of beta chain features in type 1 diabetes. The isolated RNA, all of it, was reverse transcribed, so expressed TCRB transcripts were what got sequenced. This table comes from immunoSEQ multiplex PCR, and its TCRdb copy is limited to in-frame clones, with some not included. The table lists thousands of clones, approximately 80% of them singletons, with about 1.4% in the top ten. Material for sequencing was Tregs from blood. These receptors were taken from a woman younger than 30 in good health.

The V gene is TRBV7-8, the J gene TRBJ2-1; 7 nucleotides agree with TRBD1. CDR1 SGHVS and CDR2 FQNEAQ come from the germline V gene. V trimming: 2 bases; J trimming: 2 bases; junction bases outside the gene matches: 3. The CDR3 is 15 residues long. CDR3 in DNA: TGTGCCAGCAGCTTACTCAGGGGGACCTACAATGAGCAGTTCTTC. Its protein product is CASSLLRGTYNEQFF.

The genes are TRBV2 and TRBJ2-1; D perhaps matches TRBD2 (5 bases). The germline V gene has CDR1 SNHLY and CDR2 FYNNEI. The V end lost 6 bases, the J end lost 4 bases, and 16 bases lay between the germline ends. The CDR3 covers 15 residues. CDR3 region: CASRILAGEYNEQFF. In DNA, the CDR3 is TGTGCCAGCAGGATATTGGCGGGTGAATACAATGAGCAGTTCTTC.

V and J are TRBV29-1 and TRBJ2-5; D gene uncertain. Per germline, CDR1 SQVTM and CDR2 ANQGSEA. Trimming removed 3 bases at V and 4 bases at J, with 12 bases between. CDR3 length equals 13 residues. CDR3 nucleotide sequence: TGCAGCGTTGATGGGCGCAGAAGAGAGACCCAGTACTTC. Its protein is CSVDGRRRETQYF.

The table lists this clone with a few counts. This chain uses TRBV2 with TRBJ1-2, with 10 positions matching TRBD1. The CDR3 is 16 residues long. Germline V gene lookup returns CDR1 SNHLY and CDR2 FYNNEI. With V trimmed by 5 bases and J by 4 bases, 10 bases remained unmatched. The CDR3 region has the DNA TGTGCCAGCAGTCCGGGACAGGGGAAGTACAGCTATGGCTACACCTTC. It is translated as CASSPGQGKYSYGYTF.

This rearrangement joins TRBV7-8 to TRBJ2-3, with 7 bases aligning to TRBD2. Per the germline V gene, CDR1 is SGHVS and CDR2 is FQNEAQ. The CDR3 is 16 amino acids. V gave up 3 bases and J gave up 5 bases; unmatched junction bases: 11. The CDR3 DNA reads TGTGCCAGCAGCTTCCTTTCGGCGGGAGCGATAGATACGCAGTATTTT. It is translated as CASSFLSAGAIDTQYF.